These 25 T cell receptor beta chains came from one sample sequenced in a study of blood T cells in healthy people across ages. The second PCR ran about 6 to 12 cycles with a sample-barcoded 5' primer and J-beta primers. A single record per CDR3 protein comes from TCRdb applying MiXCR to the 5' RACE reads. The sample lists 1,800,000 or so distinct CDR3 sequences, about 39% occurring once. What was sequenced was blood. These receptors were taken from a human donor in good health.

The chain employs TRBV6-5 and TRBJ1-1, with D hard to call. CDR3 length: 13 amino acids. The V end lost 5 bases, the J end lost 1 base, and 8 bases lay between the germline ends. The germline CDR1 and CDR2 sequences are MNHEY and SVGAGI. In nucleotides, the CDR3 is TGTGCCAGCAGTGGACGGTCGAACACTGAAGCTTTCTTT. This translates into CASSGRSNTEAFF.

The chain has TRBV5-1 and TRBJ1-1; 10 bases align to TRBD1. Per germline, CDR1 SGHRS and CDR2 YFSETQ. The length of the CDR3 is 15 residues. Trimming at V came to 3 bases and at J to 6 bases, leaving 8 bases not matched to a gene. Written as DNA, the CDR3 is TGCGCCAGCAGCTGGGGACAGGGGTTAGGAGCTGAAGCTTTCTTT. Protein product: CASSWGQGLGAEAFF.

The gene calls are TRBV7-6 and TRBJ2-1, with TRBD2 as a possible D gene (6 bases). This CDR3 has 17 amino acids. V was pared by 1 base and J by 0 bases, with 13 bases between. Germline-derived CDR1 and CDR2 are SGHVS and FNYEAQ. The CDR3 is CASSLVGGESSYNEQFF. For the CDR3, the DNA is TGTGCCAGCAGCTTAGTCGGCGGGGAGAGCTCCTACAATGAGCAGTTCTTC.

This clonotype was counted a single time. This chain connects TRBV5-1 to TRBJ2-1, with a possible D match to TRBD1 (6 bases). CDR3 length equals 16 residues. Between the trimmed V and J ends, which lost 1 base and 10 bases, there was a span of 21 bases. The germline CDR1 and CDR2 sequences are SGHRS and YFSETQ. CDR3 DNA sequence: TGCGCCAGCAGCTTGAGGGACGGGCAGGGGCTCTACGAGCAGTTCTTC. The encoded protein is CASSLRDGQGLYEQFF.

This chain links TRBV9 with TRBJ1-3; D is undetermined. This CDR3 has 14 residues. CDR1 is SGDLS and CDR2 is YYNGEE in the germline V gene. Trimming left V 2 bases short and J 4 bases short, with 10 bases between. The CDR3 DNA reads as TGTGCCAGCAGCGTTTCCGGGGTGGGAAACACCATATATTTT. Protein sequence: CASSVSGVGNTIYF.

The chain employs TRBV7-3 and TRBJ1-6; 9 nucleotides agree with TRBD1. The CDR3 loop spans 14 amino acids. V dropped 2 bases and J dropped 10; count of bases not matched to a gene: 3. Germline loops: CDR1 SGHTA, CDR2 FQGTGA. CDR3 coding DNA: TGTGCCAGCAGCTTACGGGACAGGGAATCACCCCTCCACTTT. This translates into CASSLRDRESPLHF.

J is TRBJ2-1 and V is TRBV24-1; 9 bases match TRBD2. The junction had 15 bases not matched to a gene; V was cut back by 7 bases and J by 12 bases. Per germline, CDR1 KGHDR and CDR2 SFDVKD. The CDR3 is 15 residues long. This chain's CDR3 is CATSVGGGARDGQFF. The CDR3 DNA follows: TGTGCCACCAGCGTCGGCGGGGGGGCAAGAGATGGGCAGTTCTTC.

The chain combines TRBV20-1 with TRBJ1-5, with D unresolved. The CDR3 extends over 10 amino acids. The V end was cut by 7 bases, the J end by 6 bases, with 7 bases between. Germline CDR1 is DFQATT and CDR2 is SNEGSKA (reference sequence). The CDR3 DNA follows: TGCAGTGTTGTCGGTCAGCCCCAGCATTTT. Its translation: CSVVGQPQHF.

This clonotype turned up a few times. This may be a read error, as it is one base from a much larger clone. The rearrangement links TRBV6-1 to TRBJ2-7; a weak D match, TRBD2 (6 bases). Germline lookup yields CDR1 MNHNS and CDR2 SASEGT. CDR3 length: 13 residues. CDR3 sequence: CTSSVGGSYEQYF. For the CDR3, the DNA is TGTACCAGCAGTGTGGGGGGATCCTACGAGCAGTACTTC.

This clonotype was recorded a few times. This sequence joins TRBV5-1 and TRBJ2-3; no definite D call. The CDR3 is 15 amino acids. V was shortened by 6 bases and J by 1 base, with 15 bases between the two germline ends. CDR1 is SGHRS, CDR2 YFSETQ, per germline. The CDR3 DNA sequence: TGCGCCAGCAACGGATTCCCCCCAGGCACAGATACGCAGTATTTT. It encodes CASNGFPPGTDTQYF.

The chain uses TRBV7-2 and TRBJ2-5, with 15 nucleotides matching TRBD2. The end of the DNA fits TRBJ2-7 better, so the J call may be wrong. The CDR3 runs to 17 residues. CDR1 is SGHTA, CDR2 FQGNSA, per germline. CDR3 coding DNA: TGTGCCAGCAGCTCCTTCGGACTAGCGGGGGGGCTTAACGAGCAGTACTTC. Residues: CASSSFGLAGGLNEQYF.

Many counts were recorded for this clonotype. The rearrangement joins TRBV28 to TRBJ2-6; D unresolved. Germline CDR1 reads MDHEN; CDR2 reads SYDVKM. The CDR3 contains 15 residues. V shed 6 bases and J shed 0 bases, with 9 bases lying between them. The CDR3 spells CASSFIGSGANVLTF. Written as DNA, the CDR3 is TGTGCCAGCAGCTTCATCGGCTCTGGGGCCAACGTCCTGACTTTC.

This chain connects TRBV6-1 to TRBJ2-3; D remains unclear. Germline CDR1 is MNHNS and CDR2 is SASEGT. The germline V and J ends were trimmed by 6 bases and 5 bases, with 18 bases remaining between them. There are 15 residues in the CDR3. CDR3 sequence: CASSRRDIERDTQYF. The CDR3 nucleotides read TGTGCCAGCAGCAGACGTGACATTGAGAGAGATACGCAGTATTTT.

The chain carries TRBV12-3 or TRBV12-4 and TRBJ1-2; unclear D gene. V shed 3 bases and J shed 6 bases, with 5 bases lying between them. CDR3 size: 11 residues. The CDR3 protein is CASSFHHGYTF. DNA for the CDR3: TGTGCCAGCAGTTTCCATCATGGCTACACCTTC.

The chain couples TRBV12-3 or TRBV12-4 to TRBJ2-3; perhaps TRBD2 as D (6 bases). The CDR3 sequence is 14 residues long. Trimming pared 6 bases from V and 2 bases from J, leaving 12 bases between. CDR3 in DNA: TGTGCCAGCAGAGGAGGGAGCTCCACAGATACGCAGTATTTT. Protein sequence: CASRGGSSTDTQYF.

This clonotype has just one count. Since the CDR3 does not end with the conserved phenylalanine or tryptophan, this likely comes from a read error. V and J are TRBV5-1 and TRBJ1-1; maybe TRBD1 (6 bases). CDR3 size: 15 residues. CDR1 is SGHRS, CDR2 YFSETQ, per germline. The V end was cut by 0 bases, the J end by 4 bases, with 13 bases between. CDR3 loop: CASSLAGGAGTEAFC. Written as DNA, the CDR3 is TGCGCCAGCAGCTTGGCTGGGGGGGCTGGCACTGAAGCTTTCTGT.

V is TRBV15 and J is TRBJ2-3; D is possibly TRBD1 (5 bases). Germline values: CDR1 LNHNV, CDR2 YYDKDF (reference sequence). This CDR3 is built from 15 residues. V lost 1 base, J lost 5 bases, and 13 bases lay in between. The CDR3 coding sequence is TGTGCCACCAGCAGAGCCAATCAGGGATTAGATACGCAGTATTTT. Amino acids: CATSRANQGLDTQYF.

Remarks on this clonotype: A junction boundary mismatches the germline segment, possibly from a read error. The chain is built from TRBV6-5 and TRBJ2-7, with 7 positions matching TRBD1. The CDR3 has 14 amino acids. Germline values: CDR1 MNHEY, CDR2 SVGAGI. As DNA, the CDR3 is TGTGCTAGCAGTTACAAGGACAGGTCCTACGAGCAGTACTTC. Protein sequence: CASSYKDRSYEQYF.

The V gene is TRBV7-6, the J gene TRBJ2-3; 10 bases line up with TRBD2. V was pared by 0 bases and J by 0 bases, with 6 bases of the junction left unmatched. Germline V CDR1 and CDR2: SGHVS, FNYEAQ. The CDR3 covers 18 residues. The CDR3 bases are TGTGCCAGCAGCTTAGCAGCGGGGGGGACTACTAGCACAGATACGCAGTATTTT. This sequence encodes CASSLAAGGTTSTDTQYF.

The CDR3 DNA is TGTGCCACCAGTGATTGGGGACAGGAAAAGTACACAGATACGCAGTATTTT. Its protein product is CATSDWGQEKYTDTQYF. The genes are TRBV24-1 and TRBJ2-3; 8 nucleotides align to TRBD1. The CDR3 is made up of 17 amino acids. Unmatched junction bases numbered 8, after V lost 2 bases and J lost 2 bases. Germline V gives CDR1 KGHDR, CDR2 SFDVKD.

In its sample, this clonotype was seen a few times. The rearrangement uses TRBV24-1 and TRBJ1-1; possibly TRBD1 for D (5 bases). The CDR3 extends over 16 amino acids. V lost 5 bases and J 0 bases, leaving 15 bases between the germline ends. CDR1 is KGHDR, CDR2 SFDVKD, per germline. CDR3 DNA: TGTGCCACCAGTGTTAGGGTGGGACTTATGAACACTGAAGCTTTCTTT. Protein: CATSVRVGLMNTEAFF.

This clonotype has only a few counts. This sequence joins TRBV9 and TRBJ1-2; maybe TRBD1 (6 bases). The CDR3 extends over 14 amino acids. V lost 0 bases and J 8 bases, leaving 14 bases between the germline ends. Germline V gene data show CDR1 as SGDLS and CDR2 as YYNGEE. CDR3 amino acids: CASSVEGGLRGYTF. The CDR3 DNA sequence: TGTGCCAGCAGCGTAGAAGGGGGGCTGAGGGGCTACACCTTC.

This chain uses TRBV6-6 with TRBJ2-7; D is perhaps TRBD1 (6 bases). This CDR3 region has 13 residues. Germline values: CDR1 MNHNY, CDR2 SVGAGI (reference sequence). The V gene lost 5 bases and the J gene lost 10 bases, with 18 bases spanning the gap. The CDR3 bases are TGTGCCAGCAGTCACACGGACAGACCTACCCAGTACTTC. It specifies CASSHTDRPTQYF.

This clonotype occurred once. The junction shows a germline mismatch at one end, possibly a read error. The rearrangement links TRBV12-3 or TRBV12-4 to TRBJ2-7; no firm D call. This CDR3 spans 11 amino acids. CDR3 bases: TGTGCCGGCAGTCTCTTCGACGACCAGTACTTC. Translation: CAGSLFDDQYF.

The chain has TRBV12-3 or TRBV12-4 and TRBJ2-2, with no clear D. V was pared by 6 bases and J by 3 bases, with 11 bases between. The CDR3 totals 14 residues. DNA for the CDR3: TGTGCCAGCAGGAAGGGTTACTACACCGGGGAGCTGTTTTTT. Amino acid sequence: CASRKGYYTGELFF.